The sequence of this T cell receptor (beta chain) was determined in a study of T cells expressing NK-cell markers. Study in general: Sorted T-cell subsets CD3+CD56+NKG2C+, CD3+CD56+NKG2C- and CD3+CD56-NKG2C+ were TCR beta-sequenced. Most of the eight sequenced donors tested HCMV-seropositive; one tested seronegative. Study conclusions and caveats: The share of CD8+ T cells held by dominant NKG2C+ clonotypes was about 1.0-8% in six donors.

The cDNA for TCR beta came from 5'RACE template switching with UMIs. TCRdb re-called the 5' RACE reads and catalogs CDR3 proteins one per entry, DNA excluded. This table lists 450,000 to 600,000 distinct CDR3 sequences. CDR3 length equals 15 residues. The V gene's germline CDR1 is KGHSH and CDR2 LQKENI. Of note for this clonotype: Its target is not known.

Specimen: blood T cells: a sorted CD56 or NKG2C T cell subset, CD4+ or CD8+ T cells, or bulk PBMC T cells (not recorded which). J is TRBJ1-2 and V is TRBV18; the TCRdb D gene call, TRBD1, has no DNA to confirm it. The sequence came from a man between 18 and 29 years old in good health. CDR3 sequence reads: CASSPGSPGNYGYTF.